This T cell receptor beta chain was sequenced in a study of cytomegalovirus exposure and HLA in healthy donors. Study background: Genotyping showed roughly 86% of over 350 donors falling in the Caucasian-associated ancestry cluster.

A word on this clone: No antigen is known for it.

It was with 60 Vbeta and 13 Jbeta primers that the PCR ran. Measured with immunoSEQ multiplex PCR; TCRdb has only the in-frame clones, and not every one. The sample contains approximately 150,000 clones, approximately 84% of which appear only once. The study's findings and limits: CMV serostatus was the only recorded immune exposure for donors.

Healthy bone marrow donors made up the donors. The germline gives CDR1 SGDLS, CDR2 YYNGEE. The V and J ends lost 4 bases and 14 bases respectively, with 22 bases between them. This CDR3 comprises 14 residues. This receptor was identified in a woman in her sixties in good health and CMV-seropositive. The sequenced sample was PBMCs. The chain uses TRBV9 and TRBJ2-1, with D maybe TRBD1 (6 bases). The CDR3 is CASSPTVNRDREFF. CDR3 sequence (DNA): TGTGCCAGCAGCCCGACCGTCAACAGGGACCGGGAGTTCTTC.